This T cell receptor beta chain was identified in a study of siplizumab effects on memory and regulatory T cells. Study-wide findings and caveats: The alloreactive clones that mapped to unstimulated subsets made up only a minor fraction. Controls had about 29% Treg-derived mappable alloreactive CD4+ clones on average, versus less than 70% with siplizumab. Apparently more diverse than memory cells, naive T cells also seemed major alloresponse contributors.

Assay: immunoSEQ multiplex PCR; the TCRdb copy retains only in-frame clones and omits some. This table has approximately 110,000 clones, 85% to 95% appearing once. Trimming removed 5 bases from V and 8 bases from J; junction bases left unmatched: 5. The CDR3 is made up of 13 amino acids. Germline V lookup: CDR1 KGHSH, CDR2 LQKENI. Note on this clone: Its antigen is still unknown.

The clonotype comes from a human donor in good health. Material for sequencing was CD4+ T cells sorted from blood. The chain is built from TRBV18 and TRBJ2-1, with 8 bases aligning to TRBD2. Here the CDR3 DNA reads TGTGCCAGCTCAACGCGGGAGGCTGATGAGCAGTTCTTC. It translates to CASSTREADEQFF.